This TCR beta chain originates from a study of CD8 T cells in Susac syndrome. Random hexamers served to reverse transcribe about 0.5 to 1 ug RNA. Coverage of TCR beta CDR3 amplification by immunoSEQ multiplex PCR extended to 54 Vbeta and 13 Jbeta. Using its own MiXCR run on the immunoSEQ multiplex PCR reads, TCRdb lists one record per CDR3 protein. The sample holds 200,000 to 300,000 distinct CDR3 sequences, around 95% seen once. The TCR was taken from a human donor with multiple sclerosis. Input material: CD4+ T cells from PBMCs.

The CDR3 bases are TGTGCCTGGAGACAGGGAGGGGACACCATATATTTT. Its protein is CAWRQGGDTIYF. This chain joins TRBV30 and TRBJ1-3; tentative D call: TRBD1 (6 bases). Germline V gene data show CDR1 as GTSNPN and CDR2 as SVGIG (reference sequence). V was shortened by 3 bases and J by 8 bases, with 11 bases between the two germline ends. The CDR3 runs 12 residues.